What follows are 12 T cell receptor beta chains derived from one specimen sequenced in a study of shared clonotypes between healthy human individuals. The method was immunoSEQ multiplex PCR; TCRdb's version includes in-frame clones alone and lacks a portion of them. The sample gives about 680,000 clones, about 91% of which show up once; nearly 25% is in the top ten. Cells designated naive CD8 were CD45RO-negative and were positively selected for CCR7, with terminally differentiated effector memory CD45RA+ cells excluded. The sample taken for sequencing was naive CD8+ T cells sorted from blood. The origin of the receptors is a man aged 30 to 45 in good health.

The chain has TRBV11-2 and TRBJ1-5; tentatively, D is TRBD1 (5 bases). Trimming stripped 5 bases from V and 0 bases from J, with 17 bases between. This CDR3 is built from 17 residues. Germline lookup yields CDR1 SGHAT and CDR2 FQNNGV. The CDR3 sequence: CASSLGREAYSNQPQHF. CDR3 bases: TGTGCCAGCAGCCTCGGCAGGGAGGCTTATAGCAATCAGCCCCAGCATTTT.

The chain is built from TRBV14 and TRBJ2-5, with 7 bases matching TRBD1. The germline CDR1 and CDR2 sequences are SGHDN and FVKESK. Germline trimming cut 2 bases from V and 5 bases from J; bases unmatched to any gene: 11. This CDR3 is built from 16 residues. The CDR3 DNA reads as TGTGCCAGCAGCCAACATTGGGACAGACCTGGCGAGACCCAGTACTTC. Residues: CASSQHWDRPGETQYF.

This sequence joins TRBV7-9 and TRBJ1-5; no reliable D call. V lost 5 bases and J 0 bases, leaving 11 bases between the germline ends. CDR1 and CDR2 from the germline V gene are SEHNR and FQNEAQ (reference sequence). This CDR3 spans 15 amino acids. The CDR3 DNA reads TGTGCCAGCAGCGATGGAGGGTTTAGCAATCAGCCCCAGCATTTT. It is translated as CASSDGGFSNQPQHF.

The sample holds one count of this clone. The CDR3 DNA follows: TGTGCCAGCAGGTCAGGGGATGGTCAGCCCCAGCATTTT. This sequence encodes CASRSGDGQPQHF. V is TRBV28 and J is TRBJ1-5; weak D call: TRBD1 (6 bases). The V end lost 6 bases, the J end lost 6 bases, and 12 bases lay between the germline ends. CDR1 and CDR2 from the germline V gene are MDHEN and SYDVKM. This CDR3 is built from 13 residues.

This rearrangement joins TRBV7-9 to TRBJ2-7; 11 bases map to TRBD2. CDR3 size: 15 residues. Germline V gene sequence: CDR1 SEHNR, CDR2 FQNEAQ (reference sequence). Trimming took 4 bases from V and 3 from J; bases not matched to a gene: 5. In nucleotides, the CDR3 is TGTGCCAGCAGCTCGCTAGCGGGAGGCTTCTACGAGCAGTACTTC. Encoded protein: CASSSLAGGFYEQYF.

As regards this clone: Additional DNA sequences in this sample encode the identical CDR3. The CDR3 reads CASRGGLSYNEQFF. CDR3 coding DNA: TGTGCCAGCAGGGGGGGCCTATCCTACAATGAGCAGTTCTTC. The chain employs TRBV27 and TRBJ2-1; D could derive from TRBD1 or TRBD2 (6 bases each). This CDR3 comprises 14 residues. The V gene lost 6 bases and the J gene lost 1 base, with 10 bases spanning the gap. Germline lookup yields CDR1 MNHEY and CDR2 SMNVEV (reference sequence).

This clone was counted only a few times. The chain combines TRBV7-2 with TRBJ2-5; a possible D gene is TRBD1 (5 bases). V was trimmed by 1 base and J by 2 bases, leaving 8 bases between them. The CDR3 length is 14 residues. Germline V gene data show CDR1 as SGHTA and CDR2 as FQGNSA. CDR3 sequence reads: CASSLVDRQETQYF. The DNA of the CDR3 is TGTGCCAGCAGCTTAGTAGACAGACAAGAGACCCAGTACTTC.

The chain joins TRBV5-1 to TRBJ2-1; TRBD2 aligns across 7 bases. Per the germline V gene, CDR1 is SGHRS and CDR2 is YFSETQ. The ends lost 4 bases at V and 9 bases at J; junction bases unmatched: 13. This CDR3 region has 15 residues. This chain's CDR3 is CASSLGLGVIREQFF. CDR3 sequence (DNA): TGCGCCAGCAGCCTCGGACTAGGGGTAATTCGTGAGCAGTTCTTC.

A note on this clone: The same CDR3 arises from other DNA sequences in this sample as well. The rearrangement links TRBV4-1 to TRBJ2-7, with D possibly being TRBD1 (6 bases). The germline CDR1 and CDR2 sequences are MGHRA and YSYEKL. Trimming stripped 0 bases from V and 2 bases from J, with 8 bases between. This CDR3 has 14 residues. The CDR3: CASSQDRGPYEQYF. CDR3 DNA sequence: TGCGCCAGCAGCCAAGACAGGGGCCCCTACGAGCAGTACTTC.

The J gene is TRBJ2-7, the V gene TRBV9; 15 bases are shared with TRBD2. The CDR3 is made up of 17 amino acids. J lost 7 bases, V lost 2 bases, and 10 bases had no gene match. Looked up from germline, CDR1 is SGDLS and CDR2 is YYNGEE. For the CDR3, the DNA is TGTGCCAGCAGCGTTACCGGGACTAGCGGGAGGTTAAGTGAGCAGTACTTC. Protein sequence: CASSVTGTSGRLSEQYF.

CDR3 coding DNA: TGTGCCAGCTCACCACGGGAAGGGGGCTTGTACGAGCAGTACTTC. Translating gives CASSPREGGLYEQYF. The chain recombines TRBV18 with TRBJ2-7, with 7 positions matching TRBD1. V lost 1 base and J lost 4; bases outside the gene matches: 7. The CDR3 length is 15 residues. Germline V gives CDR1 KGHSH, CDR2 LQKENI.

The chain recombines TRBV18 with TRBJ2-7; D possibly corresponds to TRBD1 (6 bases). The CDR3 runs to 15 residues. Trimming stripped 3 bases from V and 3 bases from J, with 15 bases between. CDR1 is KGHSH and CDR2 is LQKENI in the germline V gene. The CDR3 reads CASSPDDRMRYEQYF. Written as DNA, the CDR3 is TGTGCCAGCTCACCCGACGACAGGATGCGCTACGAGCAGTACTTC.